The clone carrying this T cell receptor (beta chain) counts as medium-sized. Germline CDR1 is MDHEN and CDR2 is SYDVKM. The CDR3 contains 15 residues. Between the trimmed V and J ends, which lost 7 bases and 7 bases, there was a span of 22 bases. The data derive from a study of blood T cell repertoires in COVID-19. Study in general: From the United States, Italy and Spain came samples of acute and convalescent COVID-19.

Measured with immunoSEQ multiplex PCR; TCRdb has only the in-frame clones, and not every one. Here the sample spans approximately 50,000 clones, roughly 90% being singletons. The TCR comes from a human donor in a cohort sampled during active COVID-19. Sequencing input: peripheral blood. The V call is TRBV28, the J call TRBJ1-2; perhaps TRBD1 as D (6 bases). CDR3 DNA sequence: TGTGCCAGCAACCCGGCAGGGGCTCAGTCCTCTGGCTACACCTTC. The encoded protein is CASNPAGAQSSGYTF.